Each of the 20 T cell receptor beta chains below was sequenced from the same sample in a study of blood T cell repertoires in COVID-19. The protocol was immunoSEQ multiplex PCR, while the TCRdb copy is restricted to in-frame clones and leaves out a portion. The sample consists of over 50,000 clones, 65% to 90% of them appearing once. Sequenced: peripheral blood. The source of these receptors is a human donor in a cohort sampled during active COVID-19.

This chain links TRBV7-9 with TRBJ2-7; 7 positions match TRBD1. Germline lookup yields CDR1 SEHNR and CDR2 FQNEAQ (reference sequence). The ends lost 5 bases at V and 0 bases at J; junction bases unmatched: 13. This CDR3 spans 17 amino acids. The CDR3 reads CASSLDRVRLSSYEQYF. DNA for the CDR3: TGTGCCAGCAGCCTCGACAGGGTGAGGCTTAGCTCCTACGAGCAGTACTTC. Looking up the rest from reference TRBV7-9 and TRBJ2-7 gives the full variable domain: DTGVSQNPRHKITKRGQNVTFRCDPISEHNRLYWYRQTLGQGPEFLTYFQNEAQLEKSRLLSDRFSAERPKGSFSTLEIQRTEQGDSAMYLCASSLDRVRLSSYEQYFGPGTRLTVT.

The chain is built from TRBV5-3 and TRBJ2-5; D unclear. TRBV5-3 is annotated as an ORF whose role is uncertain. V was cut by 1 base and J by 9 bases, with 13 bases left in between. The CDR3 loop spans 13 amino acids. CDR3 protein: CARSLPRGVAQYF. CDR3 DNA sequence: TGTGCCAGAAGCTTGCCCCGAGGAGTGGCCCAGTACTTC.

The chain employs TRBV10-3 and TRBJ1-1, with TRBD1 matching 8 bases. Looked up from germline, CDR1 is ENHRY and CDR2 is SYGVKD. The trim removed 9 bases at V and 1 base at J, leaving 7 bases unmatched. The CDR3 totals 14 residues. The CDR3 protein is CAIQGDTSNTEAFF. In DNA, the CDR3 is TGTGCCATACAGGGGGACACATCGAACACTGAAGCTTTCTTT.

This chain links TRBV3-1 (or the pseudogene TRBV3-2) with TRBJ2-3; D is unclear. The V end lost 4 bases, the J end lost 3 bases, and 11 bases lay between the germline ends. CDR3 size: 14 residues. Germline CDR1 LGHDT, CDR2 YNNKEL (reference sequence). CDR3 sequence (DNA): TGTGCCAGCAGCCTCAGCGAATCGACAGATACGCAGTATTTT. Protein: CASSLSESTDTQYF.

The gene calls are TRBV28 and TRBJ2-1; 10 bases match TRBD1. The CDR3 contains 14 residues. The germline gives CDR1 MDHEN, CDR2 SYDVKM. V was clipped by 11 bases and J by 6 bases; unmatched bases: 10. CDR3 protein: CASTRTGGSNEQFF. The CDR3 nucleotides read TGTGCCTCAACCCGGACAGGGGGAAGCAATGAGCAGTTCTTC. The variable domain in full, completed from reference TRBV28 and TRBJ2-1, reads DVKVTQSSRYLVKRTGEKVFLECVQDMDHENMFWYRQDPGLGLRLIYFSYDVKMKEKGDIPEGYSVSREKKERFSLILESASTNQTSMYLCASTRTGGSNEQFFGPGTRLTVL.

CDR3 DNA sequence: TGTGCCAGCAGGCCTCTAACCTCCTACGAGCAGTACTTC. Amino acids: CASRPLTSYEQYF. The chain uses TRBV6-2 or TRBV6-3 and TRBJ2-7; D uncertain. The germline gives CDR1 MNHEY, CDR2 SVGEGT. The V end lost 6 bases, the J end lost 0 bases, and 9 bases lay between the germline ends. The CDR3 consists of 13 residues.

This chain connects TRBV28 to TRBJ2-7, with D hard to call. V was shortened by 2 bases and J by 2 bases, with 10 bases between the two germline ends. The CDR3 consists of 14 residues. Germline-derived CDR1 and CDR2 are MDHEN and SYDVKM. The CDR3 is CASSLDNLPYEQYF. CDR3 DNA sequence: TGTGCCAGCAGTTTAGACAACCTGCCCTACGAGCAGTACTTC.

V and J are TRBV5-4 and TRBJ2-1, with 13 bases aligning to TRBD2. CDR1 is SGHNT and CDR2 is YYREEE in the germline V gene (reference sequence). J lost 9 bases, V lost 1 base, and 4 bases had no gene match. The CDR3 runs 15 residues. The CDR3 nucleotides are TGTGCCAGCAGCTTGACTAGCGGGAGGGCCGCTGAGCAGTTCTTC. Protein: CASSLTSGRAAEQFF.

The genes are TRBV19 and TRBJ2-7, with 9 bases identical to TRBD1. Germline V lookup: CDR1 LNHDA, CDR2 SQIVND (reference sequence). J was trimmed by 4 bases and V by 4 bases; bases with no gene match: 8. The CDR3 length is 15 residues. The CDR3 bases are TGTGCCAGTAGTAACCCGGGACAGGGAGCATACGAGCAGTACTTC. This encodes CASSNPGQGAYEQYF.

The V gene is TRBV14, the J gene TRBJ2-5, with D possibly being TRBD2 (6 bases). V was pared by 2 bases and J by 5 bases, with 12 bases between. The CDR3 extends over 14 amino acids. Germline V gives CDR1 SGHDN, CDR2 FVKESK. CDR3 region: CASSQIRGFETQYF. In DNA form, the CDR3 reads TGTGCCAGCAGCCAAATACGGGGGTTCGAGACCCAGTACTTC.

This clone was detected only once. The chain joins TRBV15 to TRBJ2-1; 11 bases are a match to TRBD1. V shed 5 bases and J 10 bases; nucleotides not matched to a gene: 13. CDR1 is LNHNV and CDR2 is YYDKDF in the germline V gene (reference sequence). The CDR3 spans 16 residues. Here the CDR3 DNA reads TGTGCCACCAGCGTGCCCGGGACAGGGGGGTTTTTCGAGCAGTTCTTC. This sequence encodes CATSVPGTGGFFEQFF. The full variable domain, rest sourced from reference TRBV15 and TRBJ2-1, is DAMVIQNPRYQVTQFGKPVTLSCSQTLNHNVMYWYQQKSSQAPKLLFHYYDKDFNNEADTPDNFQSRRPNTSFCFLDIRSPGLGDTAMYLCATSVPGTGGFFEQFFGPGTRLTVL.

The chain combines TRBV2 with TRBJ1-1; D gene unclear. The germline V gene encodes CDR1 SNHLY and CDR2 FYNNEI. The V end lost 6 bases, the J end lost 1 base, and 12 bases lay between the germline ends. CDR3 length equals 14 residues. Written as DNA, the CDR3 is TGTGCCAGCAGGATGACACTTGAGAACACTGAAGCTTTCTTT. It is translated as CASRMTLENTEAFF.

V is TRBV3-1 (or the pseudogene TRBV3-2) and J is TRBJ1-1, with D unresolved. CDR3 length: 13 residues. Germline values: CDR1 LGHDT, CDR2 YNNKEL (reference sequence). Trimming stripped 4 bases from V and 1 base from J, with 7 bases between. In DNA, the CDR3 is TGTGCCAGCAGCCTTACTGGGAACACTGAAGCTTTCTTT. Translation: CASSLTGNTEAFF.

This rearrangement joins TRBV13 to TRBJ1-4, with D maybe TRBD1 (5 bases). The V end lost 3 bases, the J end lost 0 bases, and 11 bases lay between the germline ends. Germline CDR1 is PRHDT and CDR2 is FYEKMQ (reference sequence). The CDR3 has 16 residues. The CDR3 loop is CASSFRSRATNEKLFF. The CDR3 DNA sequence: TGTGCCAGCAGCTTTAGAAGCAGGGCAACTAATGAAAAACTGTTTTTT.

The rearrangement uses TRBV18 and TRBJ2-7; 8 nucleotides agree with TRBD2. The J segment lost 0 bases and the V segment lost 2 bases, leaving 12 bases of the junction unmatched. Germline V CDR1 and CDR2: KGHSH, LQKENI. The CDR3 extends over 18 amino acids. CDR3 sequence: CASSPVPDPGRASYEQYF. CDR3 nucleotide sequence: TGTGCCAGCTCACCAGTCCCGGATCCCGGGAGGGCCTCCTACGAGCAGTACTTC.

CDR3 nucleotide sequence: TGTGCCAGCAGCTTAATGAGCGGGAGTCTTTCTGGCAATGAGCAGTTCTTC. It yields the protein CASSLMSGSLSGNEQFF. J is TRBJ2-1 and V is TRBV7-2; 8 bases line up with TRBD2. The CDR3 loop spans 17 amino acids. The germline V gene encodes CDR1 SGHTA and CDR2 FQGNSA. The ends lost 2 bases at V and 6 bases at J; junction bases unmatched: 12.

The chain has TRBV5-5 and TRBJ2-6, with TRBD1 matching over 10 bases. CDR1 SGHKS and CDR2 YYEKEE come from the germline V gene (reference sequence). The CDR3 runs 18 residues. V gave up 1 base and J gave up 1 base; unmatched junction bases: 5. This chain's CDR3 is CASSLKGTGASGANVLTF. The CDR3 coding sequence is TGTGCCAGCAGCTTGAAGGGGACAGGGGCTTCTGGGGCCAACGTCCTGACTTTC.

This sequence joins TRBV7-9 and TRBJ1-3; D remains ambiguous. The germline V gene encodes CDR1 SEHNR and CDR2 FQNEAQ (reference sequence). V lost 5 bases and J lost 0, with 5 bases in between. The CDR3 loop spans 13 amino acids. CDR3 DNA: TGTGCCAGCAGCCTAAGCTCTGGAAACACCATATATTTT. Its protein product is CASSLSSGNTIYF.

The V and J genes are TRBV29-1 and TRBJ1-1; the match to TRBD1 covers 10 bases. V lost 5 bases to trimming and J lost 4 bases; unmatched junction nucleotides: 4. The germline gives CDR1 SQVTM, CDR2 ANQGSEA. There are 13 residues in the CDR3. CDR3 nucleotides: TGCAGCGTTACCGGGACAGGGGTCACTGAAGCTTTCTTT. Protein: CSVTGTGVTEAFF.

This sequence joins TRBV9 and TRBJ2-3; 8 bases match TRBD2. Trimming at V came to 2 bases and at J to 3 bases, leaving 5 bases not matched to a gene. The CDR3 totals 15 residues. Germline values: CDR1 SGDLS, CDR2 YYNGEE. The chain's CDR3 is CASSVREGSTDTQYF. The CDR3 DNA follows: TGTGCCAGCAGCGTCCGGGAGGGTTCGACAGATACGCAGTATTTT.